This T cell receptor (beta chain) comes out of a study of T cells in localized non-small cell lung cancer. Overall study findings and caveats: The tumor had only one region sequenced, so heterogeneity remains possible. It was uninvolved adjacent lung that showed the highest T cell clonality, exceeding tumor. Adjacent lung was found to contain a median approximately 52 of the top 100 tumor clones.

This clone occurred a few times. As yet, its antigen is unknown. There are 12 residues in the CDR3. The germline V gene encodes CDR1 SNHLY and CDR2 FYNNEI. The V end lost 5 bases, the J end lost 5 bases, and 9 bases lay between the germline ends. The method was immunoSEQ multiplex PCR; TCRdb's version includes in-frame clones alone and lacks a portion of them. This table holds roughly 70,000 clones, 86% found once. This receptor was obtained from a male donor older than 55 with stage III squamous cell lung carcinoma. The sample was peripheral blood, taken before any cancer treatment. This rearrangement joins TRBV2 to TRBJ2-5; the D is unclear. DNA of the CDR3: TGTGCCAGCAGTCAATCGCCGGAGACCCAGTACTTC. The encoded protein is CASSQSPETQYF. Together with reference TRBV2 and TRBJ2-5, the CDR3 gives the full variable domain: EPEVTQTPSHQVTQMGQEVILRCVPISNHLYFYWYRQILGQKVEFLVSFYNNEISEKSEIFDDQFSVERPDGSNFTLKIRSTKLEDSAMYFCASSQSPETQYFGPGTRLLVL.